This T cell receptor (beta chain) was recorded in a study of cytomegalovirus exposure and HLA in healthy donors. Study-wide context: Genotyping of some 400 donors showed that 70% to 90% belonged to the Caucasian-associated ancestry cluster.

A multiplex PCR was run with 60 Vbeta primers and 13 Jbeta primers. The assay was immunoSEQ multiplex PCR, and TCRdb's table has in-frame clones only and misses some. The sample yields more than 100,000 clones, more than 75% seen once. As to this clone: Antigen specificity is unknown.

General study findings and limits: Some V segments, TRBV6-2 and TRBV6-3 among them, were indistinguishable and were therefore excluded. An analysis was carried out later, and it reportedly showed fewer N-insertions in an Asian-associated ancestry cluster than the approximately 610-donor mean. DRB1 had the most TCR associations and HLA-C the fewest, a later analysis found, with rates varying by HLA locus.

Germline V gene data show CDR1 as SGHNT and CDR2 as YYREEE (reference sequence). Trimming took 4 bases from V and 6 from J, leaving 11 bases between them. The CDR3 extends over 12 amino acids. This TCR came from a woman between 18 and 29 years old in good health and CMV-seropositive. Sample: PBMCs. V usage is TRBV5-4 and J usage is TRBJ2-7, with D maybe TRBD2 (7 bases). As DNA, the CDR3 is TGTGCCAGCAGCATGGGGGGGCTCGAGCAGTACTTC. Translating gives CASSMGGLEQYF.